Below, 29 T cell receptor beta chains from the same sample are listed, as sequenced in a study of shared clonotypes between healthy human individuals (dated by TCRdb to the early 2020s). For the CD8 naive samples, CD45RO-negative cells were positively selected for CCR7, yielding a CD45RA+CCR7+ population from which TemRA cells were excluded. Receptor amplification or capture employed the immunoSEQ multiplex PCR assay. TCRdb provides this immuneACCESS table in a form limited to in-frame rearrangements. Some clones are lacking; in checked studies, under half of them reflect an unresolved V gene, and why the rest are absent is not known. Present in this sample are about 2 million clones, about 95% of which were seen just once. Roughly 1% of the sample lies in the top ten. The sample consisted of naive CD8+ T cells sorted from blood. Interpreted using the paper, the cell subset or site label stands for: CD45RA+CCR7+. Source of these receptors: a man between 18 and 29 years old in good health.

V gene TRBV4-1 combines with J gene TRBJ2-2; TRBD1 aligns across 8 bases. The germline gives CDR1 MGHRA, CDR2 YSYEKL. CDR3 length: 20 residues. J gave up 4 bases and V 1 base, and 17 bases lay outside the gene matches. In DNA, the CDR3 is TGCGCCAGCAGCCAAGTTATACCACCCCGACAGGGGTCGTCCACCGGGGAGCTGTTTTTT. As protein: CASSQVIPPRQGSSTGELFF.

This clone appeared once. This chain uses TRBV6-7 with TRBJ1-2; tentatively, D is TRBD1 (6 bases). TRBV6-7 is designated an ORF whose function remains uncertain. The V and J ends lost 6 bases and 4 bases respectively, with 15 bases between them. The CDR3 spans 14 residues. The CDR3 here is CASREYRDSYGYTF. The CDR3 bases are TGTGCCAGCAGAGAATACAGGGATAGCTATGGCTACACCTTC.

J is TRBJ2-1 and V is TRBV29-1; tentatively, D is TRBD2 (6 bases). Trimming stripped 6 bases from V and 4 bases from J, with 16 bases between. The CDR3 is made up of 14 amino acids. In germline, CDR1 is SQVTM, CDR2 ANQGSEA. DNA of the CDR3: TGCAGCGTCCCGGACTATATACTTTACAATGAGCAGTTCTTC. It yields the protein CSVPDYILYNEQFF.

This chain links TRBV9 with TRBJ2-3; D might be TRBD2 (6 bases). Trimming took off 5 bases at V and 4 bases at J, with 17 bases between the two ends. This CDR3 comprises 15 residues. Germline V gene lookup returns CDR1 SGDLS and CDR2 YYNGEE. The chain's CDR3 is CASSYNGRSPDTQYF. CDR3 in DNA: TGTGCCAGCAGTTATAATGGGAGGAGCCCAGATACGCAGTATTTT.

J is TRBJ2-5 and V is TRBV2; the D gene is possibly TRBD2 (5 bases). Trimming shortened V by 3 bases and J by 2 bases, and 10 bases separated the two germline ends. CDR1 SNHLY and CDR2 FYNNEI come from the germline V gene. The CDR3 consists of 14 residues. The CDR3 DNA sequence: TGTGCCAGCAGTGACGGGATCCTTCAAGAGACCCAGTACTTC. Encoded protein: CASSDGILQETQYF.

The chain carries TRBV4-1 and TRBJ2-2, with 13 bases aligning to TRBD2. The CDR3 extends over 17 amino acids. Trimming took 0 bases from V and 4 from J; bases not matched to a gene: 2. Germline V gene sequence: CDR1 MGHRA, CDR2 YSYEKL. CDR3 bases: TGCGCCAGCAGCCAAGAAGGACTAGCGGGAGCCACCGGGGAGCTGTTTTTT. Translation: CASSQEGLAGATGELFF.

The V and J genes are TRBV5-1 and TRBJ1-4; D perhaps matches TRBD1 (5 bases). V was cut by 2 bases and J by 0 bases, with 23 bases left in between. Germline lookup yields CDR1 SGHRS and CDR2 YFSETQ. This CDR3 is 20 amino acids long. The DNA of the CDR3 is TGCGCCAGCAGCTTTCCCCCCCATTTGGGGGAGTGGGCAACTAATGAAAAACTGTTTTTT. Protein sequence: CASSFPPHLGEWATNEKLFF.

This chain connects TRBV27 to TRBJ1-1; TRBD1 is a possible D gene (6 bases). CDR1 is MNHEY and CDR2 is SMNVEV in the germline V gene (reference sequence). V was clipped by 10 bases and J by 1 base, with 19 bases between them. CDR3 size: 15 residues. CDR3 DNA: TGTGCCACTACCCGCACGGGGGCTAGGAACACTGAAGCTTTCTTT. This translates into CATTRTGARNTEAFF.

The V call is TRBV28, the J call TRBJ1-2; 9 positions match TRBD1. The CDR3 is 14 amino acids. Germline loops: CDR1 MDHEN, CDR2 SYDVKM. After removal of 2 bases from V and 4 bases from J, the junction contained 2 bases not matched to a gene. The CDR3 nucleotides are TGTGCCAGCAGTTTAACGACAGGGGGCTATGGCTACACCTTC. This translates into CASSLTTGGYGYTF.

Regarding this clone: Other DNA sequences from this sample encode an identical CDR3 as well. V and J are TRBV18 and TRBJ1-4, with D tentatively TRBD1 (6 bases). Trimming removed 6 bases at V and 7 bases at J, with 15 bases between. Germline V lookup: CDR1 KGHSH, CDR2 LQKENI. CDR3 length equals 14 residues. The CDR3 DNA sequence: TGTGCCAGCTCCCCCGGGGGGCTAGGTGAAAAACTGTTTTTT. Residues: CASSPGGLGEKLFF.

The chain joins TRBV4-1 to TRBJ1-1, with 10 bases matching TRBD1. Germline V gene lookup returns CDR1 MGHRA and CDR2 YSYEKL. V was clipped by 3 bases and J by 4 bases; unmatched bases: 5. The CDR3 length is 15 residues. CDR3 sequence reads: CASSQDRDRGTEAFF. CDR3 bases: TGCGCCAGCAGCCAGGACCGGGACAGGGGCACTGAAGCTTTCTTT.

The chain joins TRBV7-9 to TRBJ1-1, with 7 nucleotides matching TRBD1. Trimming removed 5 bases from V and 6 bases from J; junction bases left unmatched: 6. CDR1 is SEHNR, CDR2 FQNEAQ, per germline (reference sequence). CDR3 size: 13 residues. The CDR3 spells CASSLPTGSEAFF. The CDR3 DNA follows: TGTGCCAGCAGCCTCCCGACAGGGTCTGAAGCTTTCTTT.

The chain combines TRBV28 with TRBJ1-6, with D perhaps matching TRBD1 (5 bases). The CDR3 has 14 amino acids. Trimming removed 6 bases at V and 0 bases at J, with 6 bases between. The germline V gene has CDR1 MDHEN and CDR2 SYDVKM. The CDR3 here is CASRGPSYNSPLHF. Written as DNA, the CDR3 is TGTGCCAGCAGGGGGCCCTCCTATAATTCACCCCTCCACTTT.

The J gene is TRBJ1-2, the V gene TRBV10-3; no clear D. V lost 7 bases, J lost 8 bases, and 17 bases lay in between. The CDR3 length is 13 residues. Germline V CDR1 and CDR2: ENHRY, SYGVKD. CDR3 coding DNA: TGTGCCATCACCAAGGGAACTGATTGGGGCTACACCTTC. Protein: CAITKGTDWGYTF.

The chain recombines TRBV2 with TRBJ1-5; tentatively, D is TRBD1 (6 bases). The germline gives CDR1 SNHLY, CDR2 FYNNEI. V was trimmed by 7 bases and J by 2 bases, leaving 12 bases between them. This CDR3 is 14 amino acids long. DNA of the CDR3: TGTGCCAGCAAGGAGACAGGTGGCAATCAGCCCCAGCATTTT. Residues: CASKETGGNQPQHF.

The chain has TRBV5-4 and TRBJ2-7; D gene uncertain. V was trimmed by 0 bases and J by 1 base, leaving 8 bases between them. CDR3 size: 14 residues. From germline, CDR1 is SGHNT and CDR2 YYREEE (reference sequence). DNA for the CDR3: TGTGCCAGCAGCTTGGTAGTCGGATCCTACGAGCAGTACTTC. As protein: CASSLVVGSYEQYF.

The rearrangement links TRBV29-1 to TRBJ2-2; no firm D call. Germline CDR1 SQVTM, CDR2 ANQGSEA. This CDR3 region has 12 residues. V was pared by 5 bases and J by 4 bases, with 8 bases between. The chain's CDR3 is CSVFLGTGELFF. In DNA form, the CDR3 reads TGCAGCGTTTTTCTGGGCACCGGGGAGCTGTTTTTT.

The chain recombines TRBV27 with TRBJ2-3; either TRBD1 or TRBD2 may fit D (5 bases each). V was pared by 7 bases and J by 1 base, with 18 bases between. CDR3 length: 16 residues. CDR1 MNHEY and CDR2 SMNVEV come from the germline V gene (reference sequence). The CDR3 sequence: CASTSVGVVGTDTQYF. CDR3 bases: TGTGCCAGCACCTCGGTGGGGGTAGTGGGCACAGATACGCAGTATTTT.

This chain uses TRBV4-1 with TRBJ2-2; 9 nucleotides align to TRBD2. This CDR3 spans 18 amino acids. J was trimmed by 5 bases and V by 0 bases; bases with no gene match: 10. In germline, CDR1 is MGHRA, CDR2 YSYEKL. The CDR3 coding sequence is TGCGCCAGCAGCCAAGATCTTAGTAGGCGGGAGGGAACCGGGGAGCTGTTTTTT. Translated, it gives CASSQDLSRREGTGELFF.

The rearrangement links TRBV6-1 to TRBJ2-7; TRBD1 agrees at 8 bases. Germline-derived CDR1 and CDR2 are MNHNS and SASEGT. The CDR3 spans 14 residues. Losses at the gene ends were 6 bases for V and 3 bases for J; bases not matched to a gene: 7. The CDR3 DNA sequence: TGTGCCAGCAGCTGGGACAGGTCGATCTACGAGCAGTACTTC. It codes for CASSWDRSIYEQYF.

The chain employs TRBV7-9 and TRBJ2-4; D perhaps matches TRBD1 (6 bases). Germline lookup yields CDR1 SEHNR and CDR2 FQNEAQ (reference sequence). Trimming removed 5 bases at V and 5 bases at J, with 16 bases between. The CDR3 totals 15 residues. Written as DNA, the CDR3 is TGTGCCAGCAGCCAGCCTTTCAGGGGAGAAAACATTCAGTACTTC. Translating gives CASSQPFRGENIQYF. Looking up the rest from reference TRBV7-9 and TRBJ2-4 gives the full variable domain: DTGVSQNPRHKITKRGQNVTFRCDPISEHNRLYWYRQTLGQGPEFLTYFQNEAQLEKSRLLSDRFSAERPKGSFSTLEIQRTEQGDSAMYLCASSQPFRGENIQYFGAGTRLSVL.

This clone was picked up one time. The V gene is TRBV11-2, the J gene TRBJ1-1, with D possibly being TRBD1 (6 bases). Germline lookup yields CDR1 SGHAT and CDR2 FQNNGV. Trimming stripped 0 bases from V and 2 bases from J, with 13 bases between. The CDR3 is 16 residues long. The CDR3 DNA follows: TGTGCCAGCAGCTTAGAGTATGGGGGGCTTAACACTGAAGCTTTCTTT. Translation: CASSLEYGGLNTEAFF.

CDR3 coding DNA: TGTGCCACCAGCAGAGTCGTCGGTTTAAGTGCGGCTGAAGCTTTCTTT. Amino acids: CATSRVVGLSAAEAFF. The genes are TRBV15 and TRBJ1-1; D is unresolved. Trimming cost V 1 base and J 6 bases, with 18 bases left between them. The CDR3 consists of 16 residues. Germline CDR1 and CDR2: LNHNV and YYDKDF (reference sequence).

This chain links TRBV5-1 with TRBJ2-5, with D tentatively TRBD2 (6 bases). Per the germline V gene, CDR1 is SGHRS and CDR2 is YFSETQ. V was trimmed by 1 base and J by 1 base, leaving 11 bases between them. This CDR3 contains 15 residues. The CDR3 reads CASSLTAGSQETQYF. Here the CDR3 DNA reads TGCGCCAGCAGCTTGACGGCGGGATCCCAAGAGACCCAGTACTTC.

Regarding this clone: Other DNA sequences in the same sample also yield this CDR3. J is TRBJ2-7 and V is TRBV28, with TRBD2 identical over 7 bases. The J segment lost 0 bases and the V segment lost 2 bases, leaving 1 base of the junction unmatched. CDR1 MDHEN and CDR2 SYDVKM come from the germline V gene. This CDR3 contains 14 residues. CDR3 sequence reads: CASSLAGDSYEQYF. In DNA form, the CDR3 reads TGTGCCAGCAGTTTAGCGGGGGACTCCTACGAGCAGTACTTC.

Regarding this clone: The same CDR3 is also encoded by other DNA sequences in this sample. The CDR3, as DNA: TGTGCCAGCAGCTTAGCACACGAGCAGTACTTC. It codes for CASSLAHEQYF. The gene calls are TRBV11-2 and TRBJ2-7, with D unresolved. Trimming stripped 1 base from V and 5 bases from J, with 3 bases between. CDR1 SGHAT and CDR2 FQNNGV come from the germline V gene. CDR3 length equals 11 residues. Using reference TRBV11-2 and TRBJ2-7 for the parts outside the CDR3, the full variable domain is EAGVAQSPRYKIIEKRQSVAFWCNPISGHATLYWYQQILGQGPKLLIQFQNNGVVDDSQLPKDRFSAERLKGVDSTLKIQPAKLEDSAVYLCASSLAHEQYFGPGTRLTVT.

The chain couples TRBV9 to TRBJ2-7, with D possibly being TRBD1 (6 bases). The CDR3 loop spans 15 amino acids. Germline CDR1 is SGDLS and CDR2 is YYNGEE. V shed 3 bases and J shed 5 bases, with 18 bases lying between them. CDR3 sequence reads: CASSAGTNWPDEQYF. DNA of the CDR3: TGTGCCAGCAGCGCCGGGACAAACTGGCCCGACGAGCAGTACTTC.

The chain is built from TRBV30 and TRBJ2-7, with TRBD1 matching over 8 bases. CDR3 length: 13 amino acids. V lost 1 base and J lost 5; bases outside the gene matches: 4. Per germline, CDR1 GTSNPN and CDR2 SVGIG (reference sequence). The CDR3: CAWSGTGNHEQYF. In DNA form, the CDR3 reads TGTGCCTGGAGTGGGACAGGGAACCACGAGCAGTACTTC.

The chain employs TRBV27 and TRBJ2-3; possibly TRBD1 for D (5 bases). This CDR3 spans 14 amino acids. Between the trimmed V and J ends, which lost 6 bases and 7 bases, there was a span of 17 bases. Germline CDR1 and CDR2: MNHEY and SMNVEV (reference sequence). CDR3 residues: CASSILTQGNTQYF. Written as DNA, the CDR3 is TGTGCCAGCAGCATCCTGACCCAGGGTAATACGCAGTATTTT.